Listed below are T cell receptor beta chains from one sample, sequenced in a study of siplizumab effects on memory and regulatory T cells. Sequencing used immunoSEQ multiplex PCR; TCRdb keeps in-frame clones, though not all of them. The table has some 64,000 clones, about 80% seen once. Sequencing used memory CD4+ T cells sorted from blood. The receptors here all came from a human donor in good health. The CDR3 runs from the conserved cysteine through the conserved F or W. Fields, in order: V gene, clone size, J gene, D gene, CDR3 DNA, CDR3 protein. D genes are given only for firm matches. Only part of the rows carry a size: once, few, many, or a class if the clone is expanded.

v_call: TRBV6-5; clone_size: NA; j_call: TRBJ1-6; d_call: TRBD1; cdr3_nt: TGTGCCAGCAGTAACCCCGGGACAGCGGGTTCATCCCTCCACTTT; cdr3_aa: CASSNPGTAGSSLHF
v_call: TRBV18; clone_size: once; j_call: TRBJ2-7; d_call: TRBD1; cdr3_nt: TGTGCCAGCTCGCCCAGGGGTCAACCGGGACAGGGGTATGGCGAGCAGTACTTC; cdr3_aa: CASSPRGQPGQGYGEQYF
v_call: TRBV4-1; clone_size: medium-sized; j_call: TRBJ1-2; d_call: NA; cdr3_nt: TGCGCCAGCAGCCGTGGGGAAGGCTACACCTTC; cdr3_aa: CASSRGEGYTF
v_call: TRBV7-2; clone_size: NA; j_call: TRBJ2-7; d_call: TRBD2; cdr3_nt: TGTGCCAGCGCGCCGGTGGCGGGGGCCTACGAGCAGTACTTC; cdr3_aa: CASAPVAGAYEQYF
v_call: TRBV14; clone_size: few; j_call: TRBJ1-6; d_call: TRBD1; cdr3_nt: TGTGCCAGCAGCCAAGAAGAGACAGGGGTAGTAACTTCACCCCTCCACTTT; cdr3_aa: CASSQEETGVVTSPLHF
v_call: TRBV5-1; clone_size: NA; j_call: TRBJ2-3; d_call: TRBD2; cdr3_nt: TGCGCCAGCAGCTTGAGTCTAGCGGGGGGTAGGGATACGCAGTATTTT; cdr3_aa: CASSLSLAGGRDTQYF
v_call: TRBV2; clone_size: few; j_call: TRBJ1-6; d_call: NA; cdr3_nt: TGTGCCAGCGAGGGGGAAATGAATTCACCCCTCCACTTT; cdr3_aa: CASEGEMNSPLHF
v_call: TRBV27; clone_size: NA; j_call: TRBJ2-7; d_call: TRBD2; cdr3_nt: TGTGCCAGCAGTCTACGGACTAGTGCTTACGAGCAGTACTTC; cdr3_aa: CASSLRTSAYEQYF
v_call: TRBV6-1; clone_size: NA; j_call: TRBJ1-2; d_call: NA; cdr3_nt: TGTGCCAGCAGTGAACCCGTCCTCGGTTTCTATGGCTACACCTTC; cdr3_aa: CASSEPVLGFYGYTF
v_call: TRBV2; clone_size: NA; j_call: TRBJ2-1; d_call: NA; cdr3_nt: TGTGCCAGCGATTTCGGACGAGGGCGCAATGAGCAGTTCTTC; cdr3_aa: CASDFGRGRNEQFF
v_call: TRBV11-2; clone_size: once; j_call: TRBJ1-6; d_call: NA; cdr3_nt: TGTGCCAGCAGCTTATCAGCTGGTGGACGGATTAATTCACCCCTCCACTTT; cdr3_aa: CASSLSAGGRINSPLHF
v_call: TRBV6-1; clone_size: NA; j_call: TRBJ2-2; d_call: TRBD1; cdr3_nt: TGTGCCAGCAGTGGAAACAGGGGAACGAACACCGGGGAGCTGTTTTTT; cdr3_aa: CASSGNRGTNTGELFF
v_call: TRBV11-3; clone_size: NA; j_call: TRBJ2-5; d_call: TRBD1; cdr3_nt: TGTGCCAGCAGCTTAAGCAGGGGGCAAGAGACCCAGTACTTC; cdr3_aa: CASSLSRGQETQYF
v_call: TRBV5-6; clone_size: NA; j_call: TRBJ1-5; d_call: NA; cdr3_nt: TGTGCCAGCAGCCTCGAACAGGCTAGCAATCAGCCCCAGCATTTT; cdr3_aa: CASSLEQASNQPQHF
v_call: TRBV2; clone_size: once; j_call: TRBJ2-5; d_call: TRBD1; cdr3_nt: TGTGCCAGCAGACCCAGTGGGACAGGGGGGACGGAGACCCAGTACTTC; cdr3_aa: CASRPSGTGGTETQYF
v_call: TRBV11-2; clone_size: NA; j_call: TRBJ2-7; d_call: NA; cdr3_nt: TGTGCCAGCAGCTTTACGATCGACCCGGGGAGCGAGCAGTACTTC; cdr3_aa: CASSFTIDPGSEQYF
v_call: TRBV11-2; clone_size: NA; j_call: TRBJ2-7; d_call: TRBD1; cdr3_nt: TGTGCCAGCAGCTCTAACAGGGGCTATAGCTCCTACGAGCAGTACTTC; cdr3_aa: CASSSNRGYSSYEQYF
v_call: TRBV5-1; clone_size: NA; j_call: TRBJ1-3; d_call: NA; cdr3_nt: TGCGCCAGCAGCTTGGGGGTATCGGGAAACACCATATATTTT; cdr3_aa: CASSLGVSGNTIYF
v_call: TRBV28; clone_size: NA; j_call: TRBJ1-2; d_call: NA; cdr3_nt: TGTGCCAGCAGTTCGCCTTTCTCCGGGAGCTATGGCTACACCTTC; cdr3_aa: CASSSPFSGSYGYTF
v_call: TRBV25-1; clone_size: once; j_call: TRBJ1-1; d_call: NA; cdr3_nt: TGTGCCAGCAGTGCCCCGTGGCAGTCGAACACTGAAGCTTTCTTT; cdr3_aa: CASSAPWQSNTEAFF
v_call: TRBV7-2; clone_size: NA; j_call: TRBJ2-6; d_call: TRBD2; cdr3_nt: TGTGCCAGCAGCTTTGGGCTAGCGGGGGTCGGGGCCAACGTCCTGACTTTC; cdr3_aa: CASSFGLAGVGANVLTF
v_call: TRBV25-1; clone_size: medium-sized; j_call: TRBJ1-2; d_call: NA; cdr3_nt: TGTGCCAGCAGTCTCCAGGGAACTGGCTACACCTTC; cdr3_aa: CASSLQGTGYTF
v_call: TRBV5-1; clone_size: NA; j_call: TRBJ2-1; d_call: NA; cdr3_nt: TGCGCCAGCAGCACTGCCGGGGCCGGCAATGAGCAGTTCTTC; cdr3_aa: CASSTAGAGNEQFF
v_call: TRBV28; clone_size: few; j_call: TRBJ1-2; d_call: NA; cdr3_nt: TGTGCCAGCAGTCTAGACAAGGGAGGTGGCTACACCTTC; cdr3_aa: CASSLDKGGGYTF
v_call: TRBV6-1; clone_size: few; j_call: TRBJ1-2; d_call: NA; cdr3_nt: TGTGCCAGCCGAGGGACGGACCTTAACTATGGCTACACCTTC; cdr3_aa: CASRGTDLNYGYTF
v_call: TRBV5-6; clone_size: NA; j_call: TRBJ1-5; d_call: TRBD1; cdr3_nt: TGTGCCAGCAGCTTGGCCCCAGGGGGGAATCAGCCCCAGCATTTT; cdr3_aa: CASSLAPGGNQPQHF
v_call: TRBV7-8; clone_size: NA; j_call: TRBJ1-2; d_call: TRBD1; cdr3_nt: TGTGCCAGCAGCTTCCCGGGACAGGGGGGCCCTCTTGATGGCTACACCTTC; cdr3_aa: CASSFPGQGGPLDGYTF
v_call: TRBV28; clone_size: NA; j_call: TRBJ1-4; d_call: NA; cdr3_nt: TGTGCCAGCAGCTTGGGTGGGGAGGAACGAGAAAAACTGTTTTTT; cdr3_aa: CASSLGGEEREKLFF
v_call: TRBV5-4; clone_size: NA; j_call: TRBJ1-4; d_call: TRBD1; cdr3_nt: TGTGCCAGCAAAGACAGGGGAAATGAAAAACTGTTTTTT; cdr3_aa: CASKDRGNEKLFF
v_call: TRBV5-1; clone_size: NA; j_call: TRBJ2-7; d_call: NA; cdr3_nt: TGCGCCAGCAGCCCCCTAGGGATCTCCTACGAGCAGTACTTC; cdr3_aa: CASSPLGISYEQYF
v_call: TRBV18; clone_size: NA; j_call: TRBJ2-7; d_call: TRBD1; cdr3_nt: TGTGCCAGCTCAATCTCGGCGACAGGGGACCACGAGCAGTACTTC; cdr3_aa: CASSISATGDHEQYF
v_call: TRBV18; clone_size: NA; j_call: TRBJ2-7; d_call: TRBD1; cdr3_nt: TGTGCCAGCTCGCCCCGACAGGGGGCTGCCTACGAGCAGTACTTC; cdr3_aa: CASSPRQGAAYEQYF
v_call: TRBV20-1; clone_size: NA; j_call: TRBJ1-4; d_call: NA; cdr3_nt: TGCAGTGCTGCCCCGGGAGAAAAACTGTTTTTT; cdr3_aa: CSAAPGEKLFF
v_call: TRBV7-2; clone_size: NA; j_call: TRBJ1-5; d_call: TRBD1; cdr3_nt: TGTGCCAGCAGCTTCACAGGGGGCAGCAATCAGCCCCAGCATTTT; cdr3_aa: CASSFTGGSNQPQHF
v_call: TRBV5-5; clone_size: NA; j_call: TRBJ1-5; d_call: NA; cdr3_nt: TGTGCCAGCAGCTTAACGGCGGGGCTTATGGGCAATCAGCCCCAGCATTTT; cdr3_aa: CASSLTAGLMGNQPQHF
v_call: TRBV7-3; clone_size: few; j_call: TRBJ2-2; d_call: NA; cdr3_nt: TGTGCCAGCAGCTTATCGAGCGTCGGGGGAGGAGCCGGGGAGCTGTTTTTT; cdr3_aa: CASSLSSVGGGAGELFF